These 26 T cell receptor beta chains were all obtained from the same sample, sequenced in a study of CDR3 diversity in severe acne. Using its own MiXCR run on the PCR reads, TCRdb lists one record per CDR3 protein. This sample has some 90,000 distinct CDR3 sequences; roughly 52% occur once, and the top ten carry around a tenth. The sample taken for sequencing was blood. The receptor source for this set is a male donor in good health, serving as a control.

Notes on this clonotype: A read error is possible here, since a much larger clone lies one base away. This chain uses TRBV29-1 with TRBJ1-3, with unresolved D. The CDR3 consists of 12 residues. Germline CDR1 is SQVTM and CDR2 is ANQGSEA. CDR3 region: CSVGSSRNTIYF. The CDR3 DNA reads TGCAGCGTTGGCTCCTCTAGAAACACCATATATTTT.

This clonotype occurred once. V usage is TRBV19 and J usage is TRBJ1-1; D gene unclear. The germline V gene encodes CDR1 LNHDA and CDR2 SQIVND (reference sequence). This CDR3 is 11 amino acids long. Deletions cut 5 bases from V and 6 bases from J, with 7 bases between. The chain's CDR3 is CASSSKAEAFF. DNA of the CDR3: TGTGCCAGTAGTTCTAAAGCTGAAGCTTTCTTT.

Concerning this clonotype itself: Mismatch with germline at one junction end may stem from a read error. The chain joins TRBV4-1 to TRBJ2-7; 8 bases agree with TRBD1. The CDR3 spans 18 residues. The germline V gene has CDR1 MGHRA and CDR2 YSYEKL. DNA of the CDR3: TGTGCCAGCAGCCATGACGGGCCGGAGGGACAGGACTTCTACGAGCAGCACTTC. Encoded protein: CASSHDGPEGQDFYEQHF.

The CDR3 sequence: CASSDQGDTQYF. As DNA, the CDR3 is TGTGCCAGCAGTGACCAGGGAGATACGCAGTATTTT. J is TRBJ2-3 and V is TRBV25-1, with a weak D call TRBD1 (5 bases). Between the trimmed V and J ends, which lost 3 bases and 5 bases, there was a span of 6 bases. Germline-derived CDR1 and CDR2 are MGHDK and SYGVNS. The CDR3 length is 12 residues.

The chain links TRBV24-1 to TRBJ2-1; D is undetermined. V dropped 5 bases and J dropped 4 bases, with 14 bases sitting between them. Germline CDR1 and CDR2: KGHDR and SFDVKD. The CDR3 runs 15 residues. This chain's CDR3 is CATSVAGGSYNEQFF. The DNA for the CDR3 is TGTGCCACCAGTGTTGCTGGCGGAAGTTACAATGAGCAGTTCTTC.

The CDR3 DNA reads as TGTGCCAGCAGCCCCGGACAGGTCGGAGCTTTCTTT. Its protein is CASSPGQVGAFF. The chain combines TRBV7-9 with TRBJ1-1; 7 bases agree with TRBD1. This CDR3 contains 12 residues. With V trimmed by 5 bases and J by 10 bases, 7 bases remained unmatched. Germline V lookup: CDR1 SEHNR, CDR2 FQNEAQ (reference sequence).

The V gene is TRBV9, the J gene TRBJ2-1; 7 bases fit TRBD2. CDR3 size: 16 residues. V lost 4 bases and J lost 3; bases outside the gene matches: 10. The germline V gene encodes CDR1 SGDLS and CDR2 YYNGEE. Written as DNA, the CDR3 is TGTGCCAGCAGCTCATCGATGGGGGGGGGCTACAATGAGCAGTTCTTC. This encodes CASSSSMGGGYNEQFF.

The V and J genes are TRBV19 and TRBJ2-6; D gene uncertain. The germline V gene encodes CDR1 LNHDA and CDR2 SQIVND (reference sequence). Trimming cost V 8 bases and J 0 bases, with 8 bases left between them. The CDR3 consists of 14 residues. This CDR3 is CASGWGSGANVLTF. DNA for the CDR3: TGTGCCAGTGGTTGGGGCTCTGGGGCCAACGTCCTGACTTTC.

This clonotype was picked up many times. The DNA of the CDR3 is TGTGCCAGCAGCTCGAGACAGGGTCCCTACGAGCAGTACTTC. This encodes CASSSRQGPYEQYF. The rearrangement uses TRBV5-4 and TRBJ2-7; 7 bases align to TRBD1. The trim removed 3 bases at V and 2 bases at J, leaving 5 bases unmatched. CDR3 length equals 14 residues. Germline values: CDR1 SGHNT, CDR2 YYREEE (reference sequence).

The gene calls are TRBV27 and TRBJ2-1; D unresolved. V was trimmed by 5 bases and J by 5 bases, leaving 10 bases between them. CDR1 is MNHEY, CDR2 SMNVEV, per germline (reference sequence). The CDR3 contains 13 residues. The CDR3 loop is CASSPRSHNEQFF. CDR3 DNA sequence: TGTGCCAGCAGTCCAAGGTCCCACAATGAGCAGTTCTTC.

CDR3 DNA: TGTGCCAGCAGCTTAGGGGGGGCCGAGGGCGACGAGCAGTACTTC. This gives the protein CASSLGGAEGDEQYF. V usage is TRBV11-3 and J usage is TRBJ2-7, with D perhaps TRBD1 or TRBD2 (6 bases each). This CDR3 contains 15 residues. The germline CDR1 and CDR2 sequences are SGHNT and YENEEA. Trimming took off 1 base at V and 5 bases at J, with 15 bases between the two ends.

Points on this clonotype: A much larger clone sits a single nucleotide away, making a read error possible. The rearrangement uses TRBV10-2 and TRBJ1-1; TRBD1 matches at 10 bases. Germline-derived CDR1 and CDR2 are WSHSY and SAAADI. The CDR3 sequence is 12 residues long. The CDR3 region is CASSVGDRGTFF. The CDR3 coding sequence is TGTGCCAGCAGTGTAGGGGACAGGGGAACTTTCTTT.

J is TRBJ2-7 and V is TRBV24-1; possibly TRBD2 for D (5 bases). CDR1 KGHDR and CDR2 SFDVKD come from the germline V gene. V was clipped by 4 bases and J by 2 bases, with 5 bases between them. This CDR3 region has 12 residues. The CDR3 protein is CATSERAYEQYF. CDR3 in DNA: TGTGCCACCAGTGAGAGGGCCTACGAGCAGTACTTC.

This clonotype was detected ten times or more. The chain's CDR3 is CASSLETGHEQYF. CDR3 in DNA: TGTGCCAGCAGCTTAGAGACAGGTCACGAGCAGTACTTC. The chain carries TRBV7-2 and TRBJ2-7, with D tentatively TRBD1 (6 bases). Trimming stripped 1 base from V and 5 bases from J, with 9 bases between. The CDR3 is made up of 13 amino acids. Germline-derived CDR1 and CDR2 are SGHTA and FQGNSA.

This clonotype has at least ten counts. The chain recombines TRBV2 with TRBJ1-1, with D possibly matching TRBD1 (5 bases). Germline-derived CDR1 and CDR2 are SNHLY and FYNNEI. Trimming removed 7 bases from V and 1 base from J, with 10 bases in between. The CDR3 loop spans 13 amino acids. CDR3 nucleotides: TGTGCCAGCACCGAACAGGCGAACACTGAAGCTTTCTTT. Translation: CASTEQANTEAFF.

In this sample, this clonotype turned up many times. The V call is TRBV20-1, the J call TRBJ1-1; no firm D call. Between the trimmed V and J ends, which lost 3 bases and 2 bases, there was a span of 10 bases. The CDR3 is 13 amino acids. Germline V gives CDR1 DFQATT, CDR2 SNEGSKA (reference sequence). This CDR3 is CSARVSFNTEAFF. CDR3 DNA sequence: TGCAGTGCTAGGGTTTCTTTTAACACTGAAGCTTTCTTT.

Notes on this clonotype: A single base separates this from a much larger clone, so it may be a read error. Since no conserved phenylalanine or tryptophan closes the CDR3, a read error is the likely cause. The chain is built from TRBV29-1 and TRBJ1-2; no definite D call. V was trimmed by 1 base and J by 8 bases, leaving 11 bases between them. The germline V gene has CDR1 SQVTM and CDR2 ANQGSEA. CDR3 length: 12 amino acids. CDR3: CSVEGGQGGYTS. The DNA of the CDR3 is TGCAGCGTTGAAGGAGGCCAAGGGGGCTACACCTCC.

Concerning this clonotype itself: This may be a read error: a much more frequent sequence differs by one nucleotide. This rearrangement joins TRBV10-3 to TRBJ1-1; weak D call: TRBD1 (6 bases). Germline V gene lookup returns CDR1 ENHRY and CDR2 SYGVKD. This CDR3 is built from 15 residues. CDR3 residues: CATSESGTKNTEAFF. The CDR3, as DNA: TGTGCCACCAGTGAGTCCGGGACAAAGAACACTGAAGCTTTCTTT.

This clonotype occurred many times. J is TRBJ1-4 and V is TRBV20-1, with D maybe TRBD1 (6 bases). CDR3 length equals 13 residues. Germline CDR1 reads DFQATT; CDR2 reads SNEGSKA (reference sequence). V was trimmed by 5 bases and J by 0 bases, leaving 7 bases between them. The CDR3 region has the DNA TGCAGTGCTGGACAGTCAACTAATGAAAAACTGTTTTTT. It translates to CSAGQSTNEKLFF.

V usage is TRBV6-5 and J usage is TRBJ2-7, with 8 positions matching TRBD1. CDR1 and CDR2 from the germline V gene are MNHEY and SVGAGI. After removal of 8 bases from V and 0 bases from J, the junction contained 3 bases not matched to a gene. The CDR3 runs to 13 residues. The CDR3 DNA sequence: TGTGCCAGCTGGGACAGGCGCTCCTACGAGCAGTACTTC. This encodes CASWDRRSYEQYF.

This clonotype has ten or more counts. This rearrangement joins TRBV20-1 to TRBJ2-1, with 9 nucleotides matching TRBD2. CDR1 is DFQATT, CDR2 SNEGSKA, per germline (reference sequence). The CDR3 has 14 amino acids. J was trimmed by 4 bases and V by 4 bases; bases with no gene match: 5. CDR3: CSAIKAGGYNEQFF. Written as DNA, the CDR3 is TGCAGTGCTATTAAAGCGGGGGGTTACAATGAGCAGTTCTTC.

Many counts were recorded for this clonotype. The chain couples TRBV10-3 to TRBJ2-2, with 10 bases that match TRBD2. V dropped 8 bases and J dropped 0; count of bases not matched to a gene: 6. The CDR3 runs to 16 residues. Germline V gene lookup returns CDR1 ENHRY and CDR2 SYGVKD. The CDR3 protein is CAIGASGGSNTGELFF. In nucleotides, the CDR3 is TGTGCCATCGGTGCTAGCGGGGGATCGAACACCGGGGAGCTGTTTTTT.

J is TRBJ1-1 and V is TRBV7-2, with D uncertain. This CDR3 contains 13 residues. Per germline, CDR1 SGHTA and CDR2 FQGNSA. Trimming took 5 bases from V and 1 from J, leaving 8 bases between them. CDR3 residues: CASSRTANTEAFF. CDR3 nucleotides: TGTGCCAGCAGCCGTACAGCGAACACTGAAGCTTTCTTT. The whole variable domain, filled in from reference TRBV7-2 and TRBJ1-1, reads GAGVSQSPSNKVTEKGKDVELRCDPISGHTALYWYRQSLGQGLEFLIYFQGNSAPDKSGLPSDRFSAERTGGSVSTLTIQRTQQEDSAVYLCASSRTANTEAFFGQGTRLTVV.

J is TRBJ1-2 and V is TRBV6-5; possible D gene TRBD1, 6 bases. This CDR3 is built from 13 residues. Germline CDR1 reads MNHEY; CDR2 reads SVGAGI. V was trimmed by 2 bases and J by 3 bases, leaving 7 bases between them. The CDR3 loop is CASSYNRDYGYTF. The CDR3 coding sequence is TGTGCCAGCAGTTACAACAGGGACTATGGCTACACCTTC.

By sample share, this clonotype is medium-sized. In DNA, the CDR3 is TGTGCCAGCAGGGGACAGGGGGCTCCTGGCTACACCTTC. Protein: CASRGQGAPGYTF. This chain connects TRBV2 to TRBJ1-2; 12 bases are shared with TRBD1. Germline loops: CDR1 SNHLY, CDR2 FYNNEI. V lost 6 bases, J lost 7 bases, and 3 bases stayed unmatched. This CDR3 contains 13 residues.

The chain has TRBV19 and TRBJ2-7; maybe TRBD2 (5 bases). V dropped 9 bases and J dropped 2 bases, with 20 bases sitting between them. The CDR3 is 15 residues long. CDR1 is LNHDA and CDR2 is SQIVND in the germline V gene (reference sequence). CDR3 in DNA: TGTGCCAGCAGCTCCCGAGTGGCGGGCCCCTACGAGCAGTACTTC. This translates into CASSSRVAGPYEQYF.